The clone carrying this TCR beta chain was seen more than once but under ten times. TCRdb's table, derived via immunoSEQ multiplex PCR, lists solely in-frame clones and lacks some. The repertoire consists of about 200,000 clones, with 89% occurring once and the leading ten covering 6.5% to 9.5%. The CDR3 is 16 residues long. Germline CDR1 PRHDT, CDR2 FYEKMQ (reference sequence). V shed 0 bases and J shed 5 bases, with 14 bases lying between them. This sample was included in a study of blood T cell repertoires in COVID-19. Overall study: COVID-19 samples from acute and convalescent phases originated in the United States, Italy and Spain.

Cohort 3 donors counted as recovered after two negative PCRs, clearance, or resolved symptoms. Sequenced: PBMCs or T cells enriched from blood (not recorded which). This chain connects TRBV13 to TRBJ1-5; TRBD1 is a possible D gene (5 bases). The clonotype originates from a woman younger than 35 who had recovered from COVID-19. The DNA for the CDR3 is TGTGCCAGCAGCTTAGGATCGTTAGGGGTAGATCAGCCCCAGCATTTT. Translated: CASSLGSLGVDQPQHF. The full variable domain, completed using reference TRBV13 and TRBJ1-5, is AAGVIQSPRHLIKEKRETATLKCYPIPRHDTVYWYQQGPGQDPQFLISFYEKMQSDKGSIPDRFSAQQFSDYHSELNMSSLELGDSALYFCASSLGSLGVDQPQHFGDGTRLSIL.